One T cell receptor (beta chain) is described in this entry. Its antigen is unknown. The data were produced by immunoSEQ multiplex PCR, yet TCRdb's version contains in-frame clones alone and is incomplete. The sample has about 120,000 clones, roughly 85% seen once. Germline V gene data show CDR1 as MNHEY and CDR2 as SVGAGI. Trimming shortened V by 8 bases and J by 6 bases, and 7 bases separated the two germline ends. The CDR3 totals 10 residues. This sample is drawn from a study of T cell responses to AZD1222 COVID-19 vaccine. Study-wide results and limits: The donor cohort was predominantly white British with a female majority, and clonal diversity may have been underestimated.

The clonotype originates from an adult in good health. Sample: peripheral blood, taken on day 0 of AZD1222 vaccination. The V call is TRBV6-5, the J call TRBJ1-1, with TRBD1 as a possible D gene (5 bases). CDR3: CASQGAEAFF. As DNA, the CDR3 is TGTGCCAGCCAGGGTGCTGAAGCTTTCTTT.